This T cell receptor (beta chain) was profiled in a study of graft-versus-host responses after intestinal transplantation. As for the study in general: All recipients got anti-thymocyte globulin induction, then tacrolimus and steroids for 3 to 4 years.

Whole-study results and caveats: Some GvH clones were seen earlier in gut or blood, suggesting intestinal origin. The presence of high graft-versus-host to host-versus-graft clonal ratios in allografts characterized patients with graft-donor T cell macrochimerism.

Sequencing was performed with immunoSEQ multiplex PCR; in TCRdb, only in-frame clones are kept and a portion is missing. In the table there are about 20,000 clones, over 35% of which are singletons. Upon completion of the reaction, proliferating CFSE-low responders, both CD3+CD4+ and CD3+CD8+, were sorted. Germline V gives CDR1 LNHDA, CDR2 SQIVND (reference sequence). The CDR3 is 14 amino acids. Losses at the gene ends were 4 bases for V and 3 bases for J; bases not matched to a gene: 4. J is TRBJ2-7 and V is TRBV19; 9 positions agree with TRBD1. Source: alloreactive CD4+ T cells from a mixed lymphocyte reaction culture, taken before intestinal transplant. The subset: CFSE-low proliferating T cells sorted from approximately six-day pre-transplant mixed lymphocyte reaction (GvH or HvG direction). The sequence came from a human patient who received an intestinal transplant. CDR3: CASSKNRGLYEQYF. The CDR3, as DNA: TGTGCCAGTAGTAAAAACAGGGGGCTCTACGAGCAGTACTTC.